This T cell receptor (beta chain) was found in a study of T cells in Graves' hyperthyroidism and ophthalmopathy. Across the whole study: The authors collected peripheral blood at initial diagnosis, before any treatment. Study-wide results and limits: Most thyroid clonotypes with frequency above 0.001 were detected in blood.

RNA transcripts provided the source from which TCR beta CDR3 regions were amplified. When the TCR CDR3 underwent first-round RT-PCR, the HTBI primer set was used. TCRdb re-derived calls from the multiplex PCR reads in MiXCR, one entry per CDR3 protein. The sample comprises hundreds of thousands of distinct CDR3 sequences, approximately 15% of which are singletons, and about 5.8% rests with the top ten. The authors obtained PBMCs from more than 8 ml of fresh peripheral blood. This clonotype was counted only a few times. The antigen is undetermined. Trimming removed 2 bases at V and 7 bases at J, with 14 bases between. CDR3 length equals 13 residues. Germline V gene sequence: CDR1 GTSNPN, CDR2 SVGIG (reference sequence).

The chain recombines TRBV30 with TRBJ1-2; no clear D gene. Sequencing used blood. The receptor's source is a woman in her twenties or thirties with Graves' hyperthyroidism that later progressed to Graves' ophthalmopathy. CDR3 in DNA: TGTGCCTGGAGTCGACTGGGTGGTCCTGGCTACACCTTC. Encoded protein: CAWSRLGGPGYTF.